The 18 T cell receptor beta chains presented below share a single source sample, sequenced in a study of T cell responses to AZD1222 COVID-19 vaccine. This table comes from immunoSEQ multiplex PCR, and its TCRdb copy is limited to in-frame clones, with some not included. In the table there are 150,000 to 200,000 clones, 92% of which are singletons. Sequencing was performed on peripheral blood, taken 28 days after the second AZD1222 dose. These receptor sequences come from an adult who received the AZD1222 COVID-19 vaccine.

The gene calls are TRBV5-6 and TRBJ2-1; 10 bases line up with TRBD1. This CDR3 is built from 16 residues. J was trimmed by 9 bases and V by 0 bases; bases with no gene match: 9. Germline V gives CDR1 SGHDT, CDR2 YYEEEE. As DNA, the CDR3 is TGTGCCAGCAGCTTGGTTGGGACAGGGGTCACGATTGAGCAGTTCTTC. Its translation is CASSLVGTGVTIEQFF.

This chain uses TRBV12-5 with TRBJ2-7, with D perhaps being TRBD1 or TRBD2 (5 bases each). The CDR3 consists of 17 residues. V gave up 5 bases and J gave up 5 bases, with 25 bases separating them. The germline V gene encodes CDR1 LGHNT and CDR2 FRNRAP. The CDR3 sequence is CASGLYLGAAAPHEQYF. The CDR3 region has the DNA TGTGCTAGTGGTCTCTACCTCGGGGCAGCGGCGCCCCACGAGCAGTACTTC. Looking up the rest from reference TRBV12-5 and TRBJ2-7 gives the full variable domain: DARVTQTPRHKVTEMGQEVTMRCQPILGHNTVFWYRQTMMQGLELLAYFRNRAPLDDSGMPKDRFSAEMPDATLATLKIQPSEPRDSAVYFCASGLYLGAAAPHEQYFGPGTRLTVT.

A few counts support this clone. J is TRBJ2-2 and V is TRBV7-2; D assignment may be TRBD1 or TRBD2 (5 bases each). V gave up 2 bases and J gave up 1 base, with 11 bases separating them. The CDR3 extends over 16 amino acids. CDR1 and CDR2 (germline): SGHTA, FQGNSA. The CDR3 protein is CASSLFWDGNTGELFF. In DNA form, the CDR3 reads TGTGCCAGCAGCTTATTTTGGGACGGGAACACCGGGGAGCTGTTTTTT.

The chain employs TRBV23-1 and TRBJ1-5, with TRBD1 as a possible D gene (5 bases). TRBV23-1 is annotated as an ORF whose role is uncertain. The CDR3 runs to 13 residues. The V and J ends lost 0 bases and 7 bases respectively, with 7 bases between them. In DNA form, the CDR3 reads TGCGCCAGCAGTCAATCGAGGGGCCAGCCCCAGCATTTT. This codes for CASSQSRGQPQHF.

The CDR3 here is CASRYAGTGLYEQYF. The CDR3 DNA is TGCGCCAGCAGATATGCCGGGACAGGCCTATACGAGCAGTACTTC. J is TRBJ2-7 and V is TRBV5-1, with 8 bases matching TRBD1. The CDR3 has 15 amino acids. Germline trimming cut 5 bases from V and 4 bases from J; bases unmatched to any gene: 11. The V gene's germline CDR1 is SGHRS and CDR2 YFSETQ.

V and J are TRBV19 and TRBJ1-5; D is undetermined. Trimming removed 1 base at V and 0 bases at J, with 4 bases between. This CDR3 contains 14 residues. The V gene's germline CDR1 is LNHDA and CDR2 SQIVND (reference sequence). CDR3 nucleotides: TGTGCCAGTAGTATAGGGTTTAGCAATCAGCCCCAGCATTTT. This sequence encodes CASSIGFSNQPQHF.

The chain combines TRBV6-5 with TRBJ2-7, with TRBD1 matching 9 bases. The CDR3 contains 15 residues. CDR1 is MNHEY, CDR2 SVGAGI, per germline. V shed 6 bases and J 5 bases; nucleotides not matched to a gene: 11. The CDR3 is CASRLSGTGSNEQYF. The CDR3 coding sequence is TGTGCCAGCAGACTAAGCGGGACAGGGAGTAACGAGCAGTACTTC.

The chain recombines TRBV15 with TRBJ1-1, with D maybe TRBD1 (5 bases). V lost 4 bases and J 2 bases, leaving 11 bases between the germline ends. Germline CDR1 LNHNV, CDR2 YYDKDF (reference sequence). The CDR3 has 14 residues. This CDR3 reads CATSMRGGNTEAFF. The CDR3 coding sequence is TGTGCCACCAGCATGAGGGGCGGAAACACTGAAGCTTTCTTT.

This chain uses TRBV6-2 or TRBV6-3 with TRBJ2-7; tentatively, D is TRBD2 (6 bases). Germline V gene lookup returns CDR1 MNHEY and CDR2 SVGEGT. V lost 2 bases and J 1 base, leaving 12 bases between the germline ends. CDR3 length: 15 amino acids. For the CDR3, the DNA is TGTGCCAGCAGTTACGGGGCGGGGAGTTCCTACGAGCAGTACTTC. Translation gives CASSYGAGSSYEQYF.

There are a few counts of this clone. The CDR3 region has the DNA TGCGCCAGCAGCTTTGTGCGGGGGACCGGGGAGCTGTTTTTT. This translates into CASSFVRGTGELFF. The rearrangement uses TRBV5-1 and TRBJ2-2, with 7 bases matching TRBD2. J gave up 5 bases and V 2 bases, and 3 bases lay outside the gene matches. Germline CDR1 and CDR2: SGHRS and YFSETQ. This CDR3 has 14 residues.

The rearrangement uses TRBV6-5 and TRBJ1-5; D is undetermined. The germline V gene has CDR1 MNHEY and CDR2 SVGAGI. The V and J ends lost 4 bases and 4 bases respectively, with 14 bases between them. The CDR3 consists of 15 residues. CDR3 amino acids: CASSLGFGRNQPQHF. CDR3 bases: TGTGCCAGCAGTTTGGGATTTGGTAGGAATCAGCCCCAGCATTTT.

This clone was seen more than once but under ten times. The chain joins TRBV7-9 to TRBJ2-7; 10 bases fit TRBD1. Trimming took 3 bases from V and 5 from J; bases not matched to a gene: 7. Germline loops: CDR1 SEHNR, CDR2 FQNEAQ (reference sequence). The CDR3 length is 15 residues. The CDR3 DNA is TGTGCCAGCAGCTTTCAGGACAGGGGGTTGGACGAGCAGTACTTC. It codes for CASSFQDRGLDEQYF.

In DNA form, the CDR3 reads TGTGCCAGCAGTCCCCGGGACAGGGATTATTCACCCCTCCACTTT. Its protein is CASSPRDRDYSPLHF. This sequence joins TRBV27 and TRBJ1-6, with 9 bases identical to TRBD1. With V trimmed by 5 bases and J by 8 bases, 7 bases remained unmatched. Germline V gene lookup returns CDR1 MNHEY and CDR2 SMNVEV (reference sequence). This CDR3 is 15 amino acids long.

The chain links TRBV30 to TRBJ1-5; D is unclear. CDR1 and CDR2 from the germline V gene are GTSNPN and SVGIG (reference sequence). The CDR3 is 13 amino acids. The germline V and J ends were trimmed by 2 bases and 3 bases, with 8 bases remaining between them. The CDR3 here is CAWSLNFNQPQHF. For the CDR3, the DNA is TGTGCCTGGAGTTTGAATTTCAATCAGCCCCAGCATTTT.

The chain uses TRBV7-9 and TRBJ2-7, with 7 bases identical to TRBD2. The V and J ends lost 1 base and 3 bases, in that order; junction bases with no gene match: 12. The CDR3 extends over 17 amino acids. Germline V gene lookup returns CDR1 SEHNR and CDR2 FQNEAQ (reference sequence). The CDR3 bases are TGTGCCAGCAGCTTAGGCCCCCAGACACCGGGGGGCTACGAGCAGTACTTC. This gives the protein CASSLGPQTPGGYEQYF.

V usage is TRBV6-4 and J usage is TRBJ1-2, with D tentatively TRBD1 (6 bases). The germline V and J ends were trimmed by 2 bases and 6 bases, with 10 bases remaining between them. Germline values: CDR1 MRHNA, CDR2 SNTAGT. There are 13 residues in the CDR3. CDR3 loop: CASSDTQGNGYTF. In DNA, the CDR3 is TGTGCCAGCAGTGACACCCAGGGGAATGGCTACACCTTC.

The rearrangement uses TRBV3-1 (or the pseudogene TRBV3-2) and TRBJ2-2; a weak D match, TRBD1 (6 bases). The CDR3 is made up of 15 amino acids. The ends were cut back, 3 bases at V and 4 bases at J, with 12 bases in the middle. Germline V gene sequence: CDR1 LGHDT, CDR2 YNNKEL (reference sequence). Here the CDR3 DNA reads TGTGCCAGCAGCCACGCAGGGGTCCTCACCGGGGAGCTGTTTTTT. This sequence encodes CASSHAGVLTGELFF.

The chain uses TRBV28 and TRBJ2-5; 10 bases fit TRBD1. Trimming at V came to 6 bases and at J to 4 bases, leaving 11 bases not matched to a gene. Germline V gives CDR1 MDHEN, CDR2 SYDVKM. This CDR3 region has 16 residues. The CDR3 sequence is CASSPGQGLAGETQYF. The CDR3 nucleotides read TGTGCCAGCAGCCCGGGACAGGGGTTGGCGGGAGAGACCCAGTACTTC.